The 2 T cell receptor beta chains reported below all come from one sample, sequenced in a study of control samples from healthy donors and cancer patients. The table came from immunoSEQ multiplex PCR; TCRdb's copy has only in-frame clones and leaves some out. The repertoire has tens of thousands of clones, 90% to 95% of them found once; the top ten carry approximately 12%. The specimen sequenced was PBMCs. The receptors were gathered from a man aged 50 to 60 with lung cancer.

Only a few counts were recorded for this clone. The J gene is TRBJ1-5, the V gene TRBV5-8, with D uncertain. The V end was cut by 7 bases, the J end by 2 bases, with 19 bases between. CDR3 length: 16 amino acids. In germline, CDR1 is SGHTS, CDR2 YDEGEE. CDR3 DNA sequence: TGTGCCAGCCGCACACTTGTCTATATAGGCAATCAGCCCCAGCATTTT. It specifies CASRTLVYIGNQPQHF. Complete variable domain (other parts from reference TRBV5-8 and TRBJ1-5): EAGVTQSPTHLIKTRGQQATLRCSPISGHTSVYWYQQALGLGLQFLLWYDEGEERNRGNFPPRFSGRQFPNYSSELNVNALELEDSALYLCASRTLVYIGNQPQHFGDGTRLSIL.

This chain connects TRBV27 to TRBJ1-2; D may be TRBD1 (5 bases). Germline values: CDR1 MNHEY, CDR2 SMNVEV (reference sequence). This CDR3 spans 13 amino acids. Trimming left V 3 bases short and J 4 bases short, with 9 bases between. CDR3 in amino acids: CASSFAQGYGYTF. CDR3 nucleotides: TGTGCCAGCAGTTTCGCTCAGGGCTATGGCTACACCTTC.